This T cell receptor beta chain appears in the sequencing data of a study of shared clonotypes between healthy human individuals. Study summary: Donors, aged 18 to 49, were a couple of women and a few men.

Produced via immunoSEQ multiplex PCR; TCRdb's table is partial and in-frame only. The sample includes about 1.4 million clones, roughly 96% of them seen just once. CDR1 is SNHLY, CDR2 FYNNEI, per germline. The CDR3 has 12 residues. The V end was cut by 9 bases, the J end by 6 bases, with 13 bases between. This clone was seen only once. This clonotype was sampled from a man aged 30-40 years in good health. The V gene is TRBV2, the J gene TRBJ2-3; weak D call: TRBD1 (7 bases). The specimen sequenced was naive CD4+ T cells sorted from blood. Subset here: CD45RA+ positively selected. The CDR3 bases are TGTGCCAGTCATTCAGGGGGGGATACGCAGTATTTT. This translates into CASHSGGDTQYF.